The next 10 T cell receptor beta chains were all read from a single sample in a study of early T cells in non-severe SARS-CoV-2 infection. One entry per CDR3 protein, called by TCRdb with MiXCR from the 5' RACE reads. The table includes about 46,000 distinct CDR3 sequences, less than 10% detected once. The sample consisted of whole blood, taken at baseline. These receptor sequences come from an adult who was a healthcare worker with PCR-confirmed SARS-CoV-2 infection or an uninfected control (not recorded which).

This rearrangement joins TRBV28 to TRBJ2-1; D is unresolved. CDR3 size: 16 residues. The germline V gene has CDR1 MDHEN and CDR2 SYDVKM. The V end lost 6 bases, the J end lost 0 bases, and 15 bases lay between the germline ends. This chain's CDR3 is CASSSGPPSSYNEQFF. Written as DNA, the CDR3 is TGTGCCAGCAGCTCCGGACCCCCAAGCTCCTACAATGAGCAGTTCTTC.

The sample holds many counts of this clonotype. The rearrangement joins TRBV7-3 to TRBJ2-3; 11 bases map to TRBD2. The germline V gene encodes CDR1 SGHTA and CDR2 FQGTGA. V lost 5 bases, J lost 4 bases, and 11 bases stayed unmatched. This CDR3 comprises 17 residues. The CDR3 region is CASSQPTGTSGADTQYF. DNA of the CDR3: TGTGCCAGCAGCCAACCCACCGGGACTAGCGGCGCAGATACGCAGTATTTT.

This clonotype was observed many times. This sequence joins TRBV7-2 and TRBJ2-7, with D possibly called TRBD1 or TRBD2 (6 bases each). This CDR3 is 14 amino acids long. Germline V lookup: CDR1 SGHTA, CDR2 FQGNSA. V lost 3 bases to trimming and J lost 3 bases, with 12 bases between them. CDR3: CASSFSGGDYEQYF. As DNA, the CDR3 is TGTGCCAGCAGCTTTTCCGGGGGCGACTACGAGCAGTACTTC.

V usage is TRBV28 and J usage is TRBJ1-2; 9 nucleotides agree with TRBD1. CDR1 is MDHEN, CDR2 SYDVKM, per germline. The V segment lost 7 bases and the J segment 2 bases; nucleotides outside the gene matches: 8. CDR3 size: 15 residues. The CDR3 region is CASTDAGTGNYGYTF. CDR3 DNA sequence: TGTGCCAGCACCGACGCCGGGACAGGGAACTATGGCTACACCTTC.

In this sample, this clonotype turned up many times. The chain combines TRBV30 with TRBJ2-7; 7 nucleotides align to TRBD1. The junction had 2 bases not matched to a gene; V was cut back by 0 bases and J by 6 bases. Germline CDR1 reads GTSNPN; CDR2 reads SVGIG (reference sequence). The CDR3 spans 12 residues. This chain's CDR3 is CAWSVQGLEQYF. The CDR3 nucleotides read TGTGCCTGGAGTGTACAGGGGCTCGAGCAGTACTTC.

This clonotype was found a few times. The chain carries TRBV29-1 and TRBJ1-4, with D unclear. Trimming removed 4 bases at V and 8 bases at J, with 11 bases between. Germline V CDR1 and CDR2: SQVTM, ANQGSEA. The CDR3 extends over 12 amino acids. The CDR3, as DNA: TGCAGCGTTGTCCTAACCCGGGAAAAACTGTTTTTT. Encoded protein: CSVVLTREKLFF. Drawing the rest from reference TRBV29-1 and TRBJ1-4, the complete variable domain is SAVISQKPSRDICQRGTSLTIQCQVDSQVTMMFWYRQQPGQSLTLIATANQGSEATYESGFVIDKFPISRPNLTFSTLTVSNMSPEDSSIYLCSVVLTREKLFFGSGTQLSVL.

This clonotype showed up many times. CDR3 sequence reads: CASSLVGGPQHF. The CDR3 DNA is TGTGCCAGCAGCTTAGTTGGGGGGCCCCAGCATTTT. V and J are TRBV7-6 and TRBJ1-5; tentative D call: TRBD1 (5 bases). The CDR3 is 12 residues long. V lost 1 base and J 9 bases, leaving 7 bases between the germline ends. Per the germline V gene, CDR1 is SGHVS and CDR2 is FNYEAQ.

The chain links TRBV2 to TRBJ2-5, with 8 bases matching TRBD2. Germline trimming cut 8 bases from V and 7 bases from J; bases unmatched to any gene: 9. The germline V gene has CDR1 SNHLY and CDR2 FYNNEI. The CDR3 has 13 residues. The CDR3 DNA sequence: TGTGCCAGCGTAACCGGACTAGCCGGGACCCAGTACTTC. This sequence encodes CASVTGLAGTQYF.

This clonotype was picked up a small number of times. This sequence joins TRBV6-6 and TRBJ2-1; the D gene is possibly TRBD2 (5 bases). This CDR3 contains 14 residues. Germline CDR1 is MNHNY and CDR2 is SVGAGI (reference sequence). The germline V and J ends were trimmed by 7 bases and 1 base, with 11 bases remaining between them. CDR3: CASKSGFSYNEQFF. The CDR3 DNA sequence: TGTGCCAGCAAGTCGGGGTTTTCCTACAATGAGCAGTTCTTC.

This clonotype was seen a few times. V gene TRBV27 combines with J gene TRBJ2-5; a possible D gene is TRBD1 (5 bases). V lost 6 bases, J lost 5 bases, and 10 bases lay in between. CDR1 MNHEY and CDR2 SMNVEV come from the germline V gene (reference sequence). This CDR3 has 12 residues. CDR3 sequence: CASRGPGETQYF. In DNA form, the CDR3 reads TGTGCCAGCAGAGGACCAGGGGAGACCCAGTACTTC.